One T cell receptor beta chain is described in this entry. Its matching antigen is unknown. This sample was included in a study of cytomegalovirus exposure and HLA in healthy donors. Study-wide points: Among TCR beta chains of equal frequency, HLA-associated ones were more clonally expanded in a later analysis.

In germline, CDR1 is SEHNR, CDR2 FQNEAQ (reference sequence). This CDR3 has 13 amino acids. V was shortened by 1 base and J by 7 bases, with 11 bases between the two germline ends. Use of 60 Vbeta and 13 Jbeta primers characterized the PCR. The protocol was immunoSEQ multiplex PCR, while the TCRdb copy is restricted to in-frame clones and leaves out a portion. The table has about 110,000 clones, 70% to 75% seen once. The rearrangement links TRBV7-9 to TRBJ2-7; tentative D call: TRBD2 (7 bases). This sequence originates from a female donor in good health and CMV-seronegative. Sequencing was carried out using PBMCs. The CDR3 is CASSLGGGREQYF. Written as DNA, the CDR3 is TGTGCCAGCAGCTTAGGGGGGGGGCGGGAGCAGTACTTC.